This passage covers 10 T cell receptor beta chains from one sample sequenced in a study of blood T cells in healthy people across ages. It was with a sample-barcoded 5' primer and a J-beta primer mix that a second PCR of roughly 6 to 11 cycles was run. TCRdb reanalysed the 5' RACE reads using MiXCR and keeps one entry per CDR3 protein. This table holds about 750,000 distinct CDR3 sequences, approximately 55% found once. Material for sequencing was blood. The source is an elderly man in good health.

The chain joins TRBV6-2 or TRBV6-3 to TRBJ1-1; no firm D call. Per the germline V gene, CDR1 is MNHEY and CDR2 is SVGEGT. Between the trimmed V and J ends, which lost 1 base and 3 bases, there was a span of 6 bases. The CDR3 loop spans 13 amino acids. This CDR3 reads CASSYFVDTEAFF. The CDR3, as DNA: TGTGCCAGCAGTTACTTCGTAGACACTGAAGCTTTCTTT.

This chain joins TRBV24-1 and TRBJ1-2; D remains unclear. The CDR3 loop spans 13 amino acids. Germline V gene sequence: CDR1 KGHDR, CDR2 SFDVKD. Trimming took off 2 bases at V and 8 bases at J, with 11 bases between the two ends. This CDR3 reads CATSDSGSYGYTF. CDR3 DNA sequence: TGTGCCACCAGTGATTCGGGCAGTTACGGCTACACCTTC.

The V gene is TRBV24-1, the J gene TRBJ2-1; weak D call: TRBD2 (7 bases). CDR3 length: 16 amino acids. Germline V lookup: CDR1 KGHDR, CDR2 SFDVKD. Trimming left V 3 bases short and J 5 bases short, with 16 bases between. The CDR3 here is CATSDRGGLQNNEQFF. In DNA form, the CDR3 reads TGTGCCACCAGTGATCGCGGGGGCTTGCAAAACAATGAGCAGTTCTTC.

The genes are TRBV6-5 and TRBJ1-1; no clear D gene. The germline V gene has CDR1 MNHEY and CDR2 SVGAGI. V was clipped by 6 bases and J by 1 base, with 12 bases between them. CDR3 length: 14 amino acids. CDR3 region: CASSFAGENTEAFF. The CDR3 DNA reads TGTGCCAGCAGCTTTGCAGGCGAGAACACTGAAGCTTTCTTT.

V is TRBV7-3 and J is TRBJ2-1; 9 positions agree with TRBD2. CDR1 SGHTA and CDR2 FQGTGA come from the germline V gene. CDR3 length equals 12 residues. Germline trimming cut 2 bases from V and 15 bases from J; bases unmatched to any gene: 5. The CDR3 region is CASSLSSGAPFF. CDR3 DNA sequence: TGTGCCAGCAGCTTATCTAGCGGGGCTCCGTTCTTC.

Only a few counts were recorded for this clonotype. V usage is TRBV20-1 and J usage is TRBJ2-6; 10 nucleotides align to TRBD1. Germline CDR1 reads DFQATT; CDR2 reads SNEGSKA (reference sequence). The length of the CDR3 is 18 residues. The junction had 15 bases not matched to a gene; V was cut back by 4 bases and J by 6 bases. DNA for the CDR3: TGCAGTGCTATCACCCGGACAGGGGGATCTCTGGAGGCCAACGTCCTGACTTTC. It is translated as CSAITRTGGSLEANVLTF.

The rearrangement uses TRBV20-1 and TRBJ2-3; D may be TRBD2 (6 bases). Germline V lookup: CDR1 DFQATT, CDR2 SNEGSKA (reference sequence). V shed 2 bases and J shed 8 bases, with 20 bases lying between them. The CDR3 runs to 15 residues. CDR3 in amino acids: CSARPSGLERGTQYF. CDR3 sequence (DNA): TGCAGTGCTAGACCCTCGGGACTTGAACGCGGTACGCAGTATTTT.

For this clonotype: As the CDR3 is not closed by the conserved phenylalanine or tryptophan, this likely results from a read error. No DNA is shown, since the ends of the CDR3 on it are uncertain; the CDR3 is the one TCRdb lists. The CDR3: CASSLDRTL. The gene calls are TRBV7-2 and TRBJ2-5; no DNA check was done on the table's D call, TRBD1. With termini counted, the CDR3 has 9 amino acids. In germline, CDR1 is SGHTA, CDR2 FQGNSA.

The J gene is TRBJ2-1, the V gene TRBV28; 7 bases align to TRBD2. V was clipped by 7 bases and J by 5 bases; unmatched bases: 11. The CDR3 runs 15 residues. Per germline, CDR1 MDHEN and CDR2 SYDVKM. DNA of the CDR3: TGTGCCAGCACCCAAGGACTAGGGTATGACAATGAGCAGTTCTTC. Amino acid sequence: CASTQGLGYDNEQFF.

This rearrangement joins TRBV5-1 to TRBJ2-7, with D perhaps TRBD2 (6 bases). The V end was cut by 3 bases, the J end by 2 bases, with 15 bases between. The germline CDR1 and CDR2 sequences are SGHRS and YFSETQ. The CDR3 contains 15 residues. CDR3 sequence (DNA): TGCGCCAGCAGCTGCCGGGACTCCGGAGCCTACGAGCAGTACTTC. Residues: CASSCRDSGAYEQYF.